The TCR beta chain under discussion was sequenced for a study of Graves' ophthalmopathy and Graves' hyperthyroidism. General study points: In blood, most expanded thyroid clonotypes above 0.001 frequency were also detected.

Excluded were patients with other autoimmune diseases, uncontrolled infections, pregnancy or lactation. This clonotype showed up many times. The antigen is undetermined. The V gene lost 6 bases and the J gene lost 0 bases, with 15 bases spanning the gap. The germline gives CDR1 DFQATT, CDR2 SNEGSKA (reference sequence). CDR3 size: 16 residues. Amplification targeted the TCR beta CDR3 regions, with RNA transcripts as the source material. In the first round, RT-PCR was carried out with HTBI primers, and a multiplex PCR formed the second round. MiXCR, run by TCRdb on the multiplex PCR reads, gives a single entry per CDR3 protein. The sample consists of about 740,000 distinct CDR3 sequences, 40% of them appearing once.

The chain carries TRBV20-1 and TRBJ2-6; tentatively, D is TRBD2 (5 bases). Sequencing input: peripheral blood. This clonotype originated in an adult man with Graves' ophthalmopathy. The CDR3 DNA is TGCAGTGCCGAGGGCGGCCGTTCCTCTGGGGCCAACGTCCTGACTTTC. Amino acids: CSAEGGRSSGANVLTF.